This T cell receptor (beta chain) was sequenced in a study of beta chain features in type 1 diabetes. Study outcomes and limitations: Among patients with Type 1 diabetes, TCRB CDR3s were moderately but significantly shorter in every one of the four CD4+ subsets. The analysis here could not establish whether HLA type shapes TCRB rearrangement.

Germline loops: CDR1 SGDLS, CDR2 YYNGEE. The CDR3 runs 15 residues. V was cut by 2 bases and J by 2 bases, with 10 bases left in between. Notes on this clone: Its matching antigen is unknown.

The isolated RNA, all of it, was reverse transcribed, so expressed TCRB transcripts were what got sequenced. TCRdb's copy holds only in-frame clones and misses some; the assay was immunoSEQ multiplex PCR. The sample yields 140,000 or so clones, about 10% seen once. The sample comprised naive CD4+ T cells from blood. The gene calls are TRBV9 and TRBJ2-2, with a weak D call TRBD2 (5 bases). The TCR originated in a man between 18 and 35 years old in good health. CDR3 protein: CASSVRGYNTGELFF. The DNA for the CDR3 is TGTGCCAGCAGCGTGAGAGGGTATAACACCGGGGAGCTGTTTTTT. Full variable domain (outside the CDR3, taken from reference TRBV9 and TRBJ2-2): DSGVTQTPKHLITATGQRVTLRCSPRSGDLSVYWYQQSLDQGLQFLIQYYNGEERAKGNILERFSAQQFPDLHSELNLSSLELGDSALYFCASSVRGYNTGELFFGEGSRLTVL.